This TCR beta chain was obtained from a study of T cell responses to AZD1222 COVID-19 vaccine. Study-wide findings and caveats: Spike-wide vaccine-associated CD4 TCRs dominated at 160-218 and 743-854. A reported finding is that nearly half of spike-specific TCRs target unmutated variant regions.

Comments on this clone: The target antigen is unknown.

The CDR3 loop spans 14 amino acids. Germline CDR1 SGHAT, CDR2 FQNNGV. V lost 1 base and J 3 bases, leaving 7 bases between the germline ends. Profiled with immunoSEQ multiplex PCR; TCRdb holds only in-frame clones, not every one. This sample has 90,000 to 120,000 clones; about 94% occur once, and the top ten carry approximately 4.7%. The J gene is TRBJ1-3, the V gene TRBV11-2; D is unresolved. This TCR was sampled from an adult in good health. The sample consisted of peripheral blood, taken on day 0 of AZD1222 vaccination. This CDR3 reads CASSLAPIGNTIYF. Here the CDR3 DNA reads TGTGCCAGCAGCTTAGCTCCCATTGGAAACACCATATATTTT.